The 4 T cell receptor beta chains below were found in one sample sequenced in a study of blood T cells in healthy people across ages. For the second PCR, which ran for about 6 to 11 cycles, a sample-barcoded 5' primer and a J-beta primer mix were used. TCRdb re-called the 5' RACE reads through MiXCR, storing one row per CDR3 protein. Of about 730,000 distinct CDR3 sequences listed, more than 40% are singletons. Sequencing used blood. These receptors all come from a woman aged 55-75 years in good health.

This clonotype has only a few counts. The DNA for the CDR3 is TGTGCCACTACGGGCGGGGATAGCGGGAGTGGTGAGCAGTTCTTC. This codes for CATTGGDSGSGEQFF. The rearrangement links TRBV28 to TRBJ2-1; TRBD2 matches 9 bases. V gave up 10 bases and J gave up 9 bases; unmatched junction bases: 16. The CDR3 covers 15 residues. Germline V gene lookup returns CDR1 MDHEN and CDR2 SYDVKM.

The chain employs TRBV5-5 and TRBJ1-2, with 7 bases matching TRBD1. The CDR3 is 14 amino acids. V shed 3 bases and J 4 bases; nucleotides not matched to a gene: 6. Germline V gives CDR1 SGHKS, CDR2 YYEKEE (reference sequence). CDR3 in DNA: TGTGCCAGCAGCTCTTCGACAGGGATCTATGGCTACACCTTC. This gives the protein CASSSSTGIYGYTF.

This chain links TRBV5-6 with TRBJ2-4; D is possibly TRBD2 (6 bases). Trimming took off 4 bases at V and 0 bases at J, with 17 bases between the two ends. Per the germline V gene, CDR1 is SGHDT and CDR2 is YYEEEE. The CDR3 runs to 17 residues. The CDR3 reads CASSTSLAALAKNIQYF. The CDR3 bases are TGTGCCAGCAGCACGAGCTTAGCGGCCCTAGCCAAAAACATTCAGTACTTC.

With regard to this clonotype: This sequence may be a read error, since a much larger clone differs from it by one base. The chain recombines TRBV7-2 with TRBJ2-1; no clear D gene. The DNA matches TRBJ2-7 better at its end, which makes the J call doubtful. CDR3 length: 13 amino acids. CDR1 is SGHTA, CDR2 FQGNSA, per germline. The CDR3 region is CASSLEAYNEQYF. In nucleotides, the CDR3 is TGTGCCAGCAGCTTAGAGGCCTACAATGAGCAGTACTTC.